The rows below give T cell receptor beta chains drawn from one sample of a study of T cell responses to AZD1222 COVID-19 vaccine. Assay used: immunoSEQ multiplex PCR; TCRdb lists only in-frame clones, some missing. The table records more than 150,000 clones, just over 90% of them present only once. The sequencing here drew on peripheral blood, taken on day 0 of AZD1222 vaccination. The receptors originated from an adult in good health. The CDR3 runs from the conserved cysteine through the conserved F or W. A D gene is named only where the DNA matches it firmly.

cdr3_aa	cdr3_nt	v_call	d_call	j_call
CASRRGHLSEYEQYF	TGTGCCAGCAGACGGGGACACTTGAGCGAGTACGAGCAGTACTTC	TRBV2	-	TRBJ2-7
CASSLGIGLNYEQYF	TGTGCCAGCAGCTTAGGTATAGGACTGAACTACGAGCAGTACTTC	TRBV7-2	-	TRBJ2-7
CASSGRRTEGYNEQFF	TGTGCCAGTAGTGGTCGGAGGACCGAGGGATACAATGAGCAGTTCTTC	TRBV19	-	TRBJ2-1
CASSYLAGASYNEQFF	TGTGCCAGCAGTTATCTAGCGGGAGCGTCCTACAATGAGCAGTTCTTC	TRBV6-5	TRBD2	TRBJ2-1
CASSLDHAEAFF	TGTGCCAGCAGCTTAGATCACGCTGAAGCTTTCTTT	TRBV11-2	-	TRBJ1-1
CASSLAAVTEQYF	TGTGCCAGCAGCTTAGCGGCGGTTACCGAGCAGTACTTC	TRBV7-9	-	TRBJ2-7
CASSVDTAETQYF	TGTGCCAGCAGCGTAGATACAGCAGAGACCCAGTACTTC	TRBV9	-	TRBJ2-5
CASSAVTGFEGGIGTEAFF	TGTGCCAGCAGCGCCGTGACAGGGTTTGAAGGTGGTATAGGGACTGAAGCTTTCTTT	TRBV7-3	TRBD1	TRBJ1-1
CASSTGGVYEQYF	TGTGCCAGCAGTACAGGGGGCGTTTACGAGCAGTACTTC	TRBV12-3/TRBV12-4	TRBD1	TRBJ2-7
CASSVQGAIEAFF	TGTGCCAGCAGCGTACAGGGGGCTATTGAAGCTTTCTTT	TRBV11-3	TRBD1	TRBJ1-1
CASRHIGGYGYTF	TGTGCCAGCAGGCACATTGGCGGCTATGGCTACACCTTC	TRBV6-5	-	TRBJ1-2
CASSPGTGTQETQYF	TGTGCCAGCAGCCCGGGGACAGGGACTCAAGAGACCCAGTACTTC	TRBV2	TRBD1	TRBJ2-5
CASSMLQINEKLFF	TGTGCCAGTAGTATGTTGCAGATTAATGAAAAACTGTTTTTT	TRBV19	-	TRBJ1-4
CATSRVGQIYGYTF	TGTGCCACCAGCAGAGTAGGACAAATCTATGGCTACACCTTC	TRBV15	-	TRBJ1-2
CASSLYGLGEAFF	TGTGCCAGCAGCTTATATGGATTGGGTGAAGCTTTCTTT	TRBV7-3	-	TRBJ1-1
CASSTQGLYGYTF	TGTGCCAGCAGCACGCAAGGACTATATGGCTACACCTTC	TRBV5-6	-	TRBJ1-2
CASSYMDSTYEQYF	TGTGCCAGCAGCTACATGGACAGTACCTACGAGCAGTACTTC	TRBV5-6	-	TRBJ2-7
CASSFRDRASSGANVLTF	TGTGCCAGCAGCTTCCGGGACAGGGCTTCGTCTGGGGCCAACGTCCTGACTTTC	TRBV7-3	TRBD1	TRBJ2-6
CASSLDRGLVFEQFF	TGTGCCAGCAGCTTAGACAGGGGGCTAGTCTTTGAGCAGTTCTTC	TRBV7-8	TRBD1	TRBJ2-1
CASSLATTRNYEQYF	TGTGCCAGCAGCTTAGCGACGACTAGAAACTACGAGCAGTACTTC	TRBV7-9	-	TRBJ2-7